Listed below are T cell receptor beta chains from one sample, sequenced in a study of blood T cell repertoires in COVID-19. This table comes from immunoSEQ multiplex PCR, and its TCRdb copy is limited to in-frame clones, with some not included. Of roughly 190,000 clones in the sample, less than 90% were seen once. The specimen sequenced was peripheral blood. These receptors were taken from a young man with acute or convalescent COVID-19. Each CDR3 is given with its conserved first and last residue. D genes are given only for firm matches. Clone size is given for some rows only: seen once, a few or many times, or a class if the clone is expanded.

D gene	V gene	J gene	clone size	CDR3 DNA	CDR3 protein
NA	TRBV4-2	TRBJ1-5	NA	TGTGCCAGCAGCCAGACGACGCGGGCAGGGGATCAGCCCCAGCATTTT	CASSQTTRAGDQPQHF
TRBD1	TRBV5-6	TRBJ2-3	once	TGTGCCAGCAGCCCATTGGGACAGCTTAGCACAGATACGCAGTATTTT	CASSPLGQLSTDTQYF
TRBD2	TRBV6-5	TRBJ2-1	NA	TGTGCCAGCAGTTCAGGAGCGGGAGGGCGCAATGAGCAGTTCTTC	CASSSGAGGRNEQFF
TRBD1	TRBV5-1	TRBJ2-5	NA	TGCGCCAGCAGCCAAAACTTACAGGGGGAGACCCAGTACTTC	CASSQNLQGETQYF
NA	TRBV27	TRBJ2-1	NA	TGTGCCAGCAGTTTATCGTTGGCTTCTACGGGGTACAATGAGCAGTTCTTC	CASSLSLASTGYNEQFF
NA	TRBV4-1	TRBJ1-4	NA	TGCGCCAGCAGCCAGGTGACTGCCGAAAAACTGTTTTTT	CASSQVTAEKLFF
NA	TRBV28	TRBJ2-7	NA	TGTGCCAGCAGCCCCCACATAAACCGGGCCTACGAGCAGTACTTC	CASSPHINRAYEQYF
NA	TRBV19	TRBJ1-5	NA	TGTGCCAGTAATCGGGGGGGGTATAGCAATCAGCCCCAGCATTTT	CASNRGGYSNQPQHF
NA	TRBV7-9	TRBJ2-7	NA	TGTGCCAGCAGCCAAAAGCGGGCGGGCGGCTCCTACGAGCAGTACTTC	CASSQKRAGGSYEQYF
TRBD1	TRBV28	TRBJ1-5	NA	TGTGCCAGCATTTATGCTCAAAACAGGGGTCATCAGCCCCAGCATTTT	CASIYAQNRGHQPQHF
NA	TRBV9	TRBJ1-3	NA	TGTGCCAGCAGCGTAGAGCCGTTTCGTGGAAACACCATATATTTT	CASSVEPFRGNTIYF
NA	TRBV9	TRBJ2-2	NA	TGTGCCAGCAGCGTAGCTAAGTTAAACACCGGGGAGCTGTTTTTT	CASSVAKLNTGELFF
TRBD2	TRBV9	TRBJ2-1	NA	TGTGCCAGCAGCGTATTCGGGGGGTCCTACAATGAGCAGTTCTTC	CASSVFGGSYNEQFF
NA	TRBV12-3/TRBV12-4	TRBJ1-1	NA	TGTGCCAGCAGCAAGGACAAGTCGACTGAAGCTTTCTTT	CASSKDKSTEAFF
TRBD1	TRBV24-1	TRBJ2-1	NA	TGTGCCACCAGTGATCGACAGTTTGGGACAGGGACGTACAATGAGCAGTTCTTC	CATSDRQFGTGTYNEQFF
NA	TRBV9	TRBJ1-3	NA	TGTGCCAGCAGCCCCCAGGGGTTGGATGGAAACACCATATATTTT	CASSPQGLDGNTIYF
NA	TRBV18	TRBJ1-4	NA	TGTGCCAGCTCAGAGGCTAATGAAAAACTGTTTTTT	CASSEANEKLFF
NA	TRBV19	TRBJ1-2	NA	TGTGCCAGTAGTCTACAGACCCCCGGAGGCTACACCTTC	CASSLQTPGGYTF
NA	TRBV28	TRBJ1-4	few	TGTGCCAGCAGTTTGAGGGCGAGGGGGAGAAATGAAAAACTGTTTTTT	CASSLRARGRNEKLFF
NA	TRBV2	TRBJ2-7	NA	TGTGCCCTACTACGGGCAGGGCAGTACGAGCAGTACTTC	CALLRAGQYEQYF
TRBD1	TRBV7-9	TRBJ2-5	once	TGTGCCAGCAGCTCGTCGGGACAGAGGAAACAAGAGACCCAGTACTTC	CASSSSGQRKQETQYF
TRBD2	TRBV7-2	TRBJ2-2	NA	TGTGCCAGCAGCTTAGCCTTTCTAGCGGAAGAGACCGGGGAGCTGTTTTTT	CASSLAFLAEETGELFF
TRBD1	TRBV30	TRBJ1-5	NA	TGTGCCTACCGGACAGGGGGCCGCAATCAGCCCCAGCATTTT	CAYRTGGRNQPQHF
NA	TRBV6-1	TRBJ1-1	few	TGTGCCAGCATCTCAAACGGGGGAAAAGCTTTCTTT	CASISNGGKAFF
NA	TRBV5-4	TRBJ2-5	NA	TGTGCCAGCAGCTTGGAAACGCCTTCAGGGGTTGGGGAAGAGACCCAGTACTTC	CASSLETPSGVGEETQYF
NA	TRBV29-1	TRBJ2-7	NA	TGCAGCGTTAGTGTCGGGAGTGGGTCCTACGAGCAGTACTTC	CSVSVGSGSYEQYF